This TCR beta chain was found in a study of control samples from healthy donors and cancer patients. Germline trimming cut 4 bases from V and 2 bases from J; bases unmatched to any gene: 8. CDR3 length: 16 amino acids. Germline lookup yields CDR1 LNHDA and CDR2 SQIVND (reference sequence). Clones were read by immunoSEQ multiplex PCR, and TCRdb kept only the in-frame ones, dropping some. The sample shows about 130,000 clones, 80% to 95% of them seen only once. The sequenced sample was blood. The chain employs TRBV19 and TRBJ2-3; 8 bases are a match to TRBD1. The clonotype originates from a man between 18 and 29 years old in good health. CDR3 sequence (DNA): TGTGCCAGTAGTACACTCGACAGGGGTCTCACAGATACGCAGTATTTT. Its translation is CASSTLDRGLTDTQYF. Using reference TRBV19 and TRBJ2-3 for the parts outside the CDR3, the full variable domain is DGGITQSPKYLFRKEGQNVTLSCEQNLNHDAMYWYRQDPGQGLRLIYYSQIVNDFQKGDIAEGYSVSREKKESFPLTVTSAQKNPTAFYLCASSTLDRGLTDTQYFGPGTRLTVL.